The 6 T cell receptor beta chains listed next were all sequenced from one sample in a study of Graves' ophthalmopathy and Graves' hyperthyroidism. The authors amplified TCR beta CDR3 regions, and they did so from RNA transcripts for repertoire sequencing. An initial RT-PCR round employing HTBI primers preceded a second-round multiplex PCR. MiXCR, applied by TCRdb to the multiplex PCR reads, yields one record per CDR3 protein. Of around 1,000,000 distinct CDR3 sequences listed, 35% to 40% are singletons. The sequencing input was peripheral blood or thyroid tissue (not recorded which). These receptors were collected from an adult man with Graves' hyperthyroidism.

As for this clonotype: A much larger clone is a single base away; this may be a read error. The CDR3 loop is CSVGLRSYEQYF. The CDR3, as DNA: TGCAGCGTTGGACTCAGGTCCTACGAGCAGTACTTC. The chain has TRBV29-1 and TRBJ2-7; D is undetermined. CDR1 is SQVTM and CDR2 is ANQGSEA in the germline V gene. The CDR3 contains 12 residues. Trimming stripped 4 bases from V and 1 base from J, with 8 bases between.

This clonotype has only a few counts. The rearrangement links TRBV6-4 to TRBJ1-1; D perhaps matches TRBD1 (6 bases). Germline CDR1 and CDR2: MRHNA and SNTAGT. The CDR3 loop spans 14 amino acids. V was pared by 8 bases and J by 2 bases, with 15 bases between. The CDR3 region is CASPNRDSNTEAFF. The CDR3 DNA reads as TGTGCCAGCCCGAACAGGGATAGTAACACTGAAGCTTTCTTT.

The chain recombines TRBV11-2 with TRBJ2-5, with 8 positions matching TRBD2. With V trimmed by 4 bases and J by 3 bases, 4 bases remained unmatched. Germline CDR1 SGHAT, CDR2 FQNNGV. This CDR3 contains 14 residues. In DNA, the CDR3 is TGTGCCAGCAGCTCTACACTAGCGGAAGAGACCCAGTACTTC. Its protein is CASSSTLAEETQYF.

This clonotype was found a few times. The J gene is TRBJ2-2, the V gene TRBV19; D may be TRBD2 (7 bases). This CDR3 has 17 residues. CDR1 and CDR2 (germline): LNHDA, SQIVND (reference sequence). V gave up 6 bases and J gave up 2 bases, with 19 bases separating them. Written as DNA, the CDR3 is TGTGCCAGTAGCCGGCGGGGGCAGGGGTCTAACACCGGGGAGCTGTTTTTT. Amino acid sequence: CASSRRGQGSNTGELFF.

The chain couples TRBV6-2 or TRBV6-3 to TRBJ1-1; tentative D call: TRBD1 (6 bases). Germline V CDR1 and CDR2: MNHEY, SVGEGT. CDR3 length equals 13 residues. V dropped 10 bases and J dropped 1 base, with 13 bases sitting between them. This chain's CDR3 is CATKPDRNTEAFF. Written as DNA, the CDR3 is TGTGCCACCAAACCGGACAGGAACACTGAAGCTTTCTTT.

This clonotype was seen a handful of times. The chain links TRBV5-1 to TRBJ1-3; 7 nucleotides agree with TRBD1. The CDR3 covers 15 residues. Germline V gene data show CDR1 as SGHRS and CDR2 as YFSETQ. V gave up 3 bases and J gave up 4 bases; unmatched junction bases: 7. In DNA, the CDR3 is TGCGCCAGCAGCTATATCGGGACAGCAGGAAACACCATATATTTT. Its translation is CASSYIGTAGNTIYF. Full variable domain (missing parts from reference TRBV5-1 and TRBJ1-3): KAGVTQTPRYLIKTRGQQVTLSCSPISGHRSVSWYQQTPGQGLQFLFEYFSETQRNKGNFPGRFSGRQFSNSRSEMNVSTLELGDSALYLCASSYIGTAGNTIYFGEGSWLTVV.